This TCR beta chain originates from a study of shared clonotypes between healthy human individuals. Germline lookup yields CDR1 SGHRS and CDR2 YFSETQ. V lost 2 bases, J lost 1 base, and 1 base stayed unmatched. The CDR3 length is 14 residues. CD45RO-negative, CCR7-selected cells formed the naive CD8 fraction, which excluded terminally differentiated effector memory CD45RA+ cells. This clone was found once. Other DNA sequences within the sample encode an identical CDR3. Method: immunoSEQ multiplex PCR; TCRdb's copy keeps in-frame clones and lacks some. The sample records under 2,000,000 clones, around 96% being singletons.

Specimen: naive CD8+ T cells sorted from blood. The chain links TRBV5-1 to TRBJ2-3, with 7 bases that match TRBD1. The origin of this receptor is a young man in good health. CDR3 nucleotide sequence: TGCGCCAGCAGCTTCGGGACAGGCACAGATACGCAGTATTTT. Translated: CASSFGTGTDTQYF. The complete variable domain, with remaining parts taken from reference TRBV5-1 and TRBJ2-3, reads KAGVTQTPRYLIKTRGQQVTLSCSPISGHRSVSWYQQTPGQGLQFLFEYFSETQRNKGNFPGRFSGRQFSNSRSEMNVSTLELGDSALYLCASSFGTGTDTQYFGPGTRLTVL.